These 3 T cell receptor beta chains originate from one sample sequenced in a study of control samples from healthy donors and cancer patients. Data came from immunoSEQ multiplex PCR; TCRdb stores just in-frame clones and leaves some out. The sample holds 54,000 or so clones, roughly 94% seen once. The specimen was blood. These receptor sequences come from a man aged 25-45 years in good health.

The chain employs TRBV4-1 and TRBJ2-2; maybe TRBD1 (6 bases). Trimming shortened V by 1 base and J by 9 bases, and 12 bases separated the two germline ends. Germline V CDR1 and CDR2: MGHRA, YSYEKL. CDR3 length equals 14 residues. The CDR3 nucleotides are TGCGCCAGCAGCCAAGGACAGGTCGGTTGGGAGCTGTTTTTT. Its protein product is CASSQGQVGWELFF.

About this clone itself: Additional DNA sequences in this sample encode the identical CDR3. This rearrangement joins TRBV21-1 to TRBJ2-7; the table gives TRBD2 as D, unverified against the DNA. TRBV21-1 is assigned pseudogene status. This CDR3 spans 12 amino acids. The CDR3 DNA reads as TGTGCCAGCAGCAAAGTGCGAGACGAGCAGTACTTC. Its protein product is CASSKVRDEQYF.

V usage is TRBV2 and J usage is TRBJ1-1; D is perhaps TRBD1 (5 bases). The CDR3 runs to 13 residues. V lost 6 bases and J 5 bases, leaving 13 bases between the germline ends. The germline V gene has CDR1 SNHLY and CDR2 FYNNEI. The CDR3 DNA follows: TGTGCCAGCAGCAGCCAGGGAGTAACTGAAGCTTTCTTT. Translation: CASSSQGVTEAFF.